This is a list of T cell receptor beta chains from one sample in a study of identical twins. TCRdb processed the 5' RACE reads anew with MiXCR; each CDR3 protein has one entry. The table shows roughly 1,500,000 distinct CDR3 sequences, with about 32% occurring only once. Sequenced: cord blood. The source is a newborn girl in good health. Each CDR3 is given with its conserved first and last residue. Fields, in order: D gene, V gene, clone size, J gene, CDR3 DNA, CDR3 protein. The D gene is left open where the match is weak. Size values are once, few and many counts, or a class for expanded clones, and some rows have none.

.	TRBV20-1	.	TRBJ1-5	TGCAGTGCTCAAGGGGTAAATCAGCCCCAGCATTTT	CSAQGVNQPQHF
TRBD1	TRBV5-4	.	TRBJ2-1	TGTGCCAGCAGATTAGGGGGACAGGGGGTTGAGTTCTTC	CASRLGGQGVEFF
TRBD1	TRBV7-2	.	TRBJ1-1	TGTGCCAGCAGCGTCAGGGGGCAGAACACTGAAGCTTTCTTT	CASSVRGQNTEAFF
TRBD2	TRBV12-3/TRBV12-4	.	TRBJ2-3	TGTGCCAGCAGGTTTAGCGGGGGGAGCGGAGATACGCAGTATTTT	CASRFSGGSGDTQYF
.	TRBV4-2	.	TRBJ2-7	TGTGCCAGCAGCCAAGAACTAGACGATGAGCAGTACTTC	CASSQELDDEQYF
.	TRBV6-1	.	TRBJ1-5	TGTGCCAGCAGTGAGCCCACGACAGGTGTTCAGCCCCAGCATTTT	CASSEPTTGVQPQHF
TRBD1	TRBV20-1	.	TRBJ1-5	TGCAGTGCTAAGAGGACAGGGGGCAATCAGCCCCAGCATTTT	CSAKRTGGNQPQHF
.	TRBV7-9	.	TRBJ1-3	TGTGCCAGCAGCTTACTGTGGGTAGTCGCTGGAAACACCATATATTTT	CASSLLWVVAGNTIYF
.	TRBV4-1	.	TRBJ2-6	TGCGCCAGCAGCCAATTGGGGCAGGGAATAACTGGGGCCAACGTCCTGACTTTC	CASSQLGQGITGANVLTF
.	TRBV7-2	.	TRBJ2-7	TGTGCCAGCAGCTTAGGGGGGATCGGCTCCTACGAGCAGTACTTC	CASSLGGIGSYEQYF
.	TRBV6-1	few	TRBJ2-3	TGTGCCAGCAGTGAAAGGGGAGGCTTTCCCACAGATACGCAGTATTTT	CASSERGGFPTDTQYF
TRBD2	TRBV27	.	TRBJ2-7	TGTGCCAGCAGTTTATCGGCTAGCGGGAGCTCCTACGAGCAGTACTTC	CASSLSASGSSYEQYF
.	TRBV18	few	TRBJ1-6	TGTGCCAGCTCATCGACAGAATATAATTCACCCCTCCACTTT	CASSSTEYNSPLHF
.	TRBV20-1	.	TRBJ2-7	TGCAGTGCTAGAGTAGGAAGGACCGCTTCCTACGAGCAGTACTTC	CSARVGRTASYEQYF
.	TRBV25-1	.	TRBJ2-4	TGTGCCAGCAGTGATGTAGCCAAAAACATTCAGTACTTC	CASSDVAKNIQYF
.	TRBV25-1	.	TRBJ1-2	TGTGCCAGCAGTGATCGTCCGGGGGCGAACGGCTACACCTTC	CASSDRPGANGYTF
TRBD1	TRBV12-3/TRBV12-4	many	TRBJ2-7	TGTGCCAGCAGTTTTGGGACAGGAAGCTCCTACGAGCAGTACTTC	CASSFGTGSSYEQYF
.	TRBV7-2	few	TRBJ2-3	TGTGCCAGCAGCCCACAAGGAGCAGCCTGGACCACAGATACGCAGTATTTT	CASSPQGAAWTTDTQYF
TRBD1	TRBV9	few	TRBJ1-6	TGTGCCAGCAGCGTGAGACAGGGGCCGTCCTATAATTCACCCCTCCACTTT	CASSVRQGPSYNSPLHF
.	TRBV5-1	.	TRBJ2-5	TGCGCCAGCAGCGGGGGTCCCCTCCTCCAAGAGACCCAGTACTTC	CASSGGPLLQETQYF
.	TRBV18	few	TRBJ2-5	TGTGCCAGCTCACCCGAGACAGGTCAAGAGACCCAGTACTTC	CASSPETGQETQYF
.	TRBV21-1	few	TRBJ1-6	TGTGCCAGCAGCGAAAACAGGGAGGCTTATAATTCACCCCTCCACTTT	CASSENREAYNSPLHF
TRBD2	TRBV10-3	.	TRBJ2-1	TGTGCCATCAGTAGCGGGAAGGATGAGCAGTTCTTC	CAISSGKDEQFF
.	TRBV18	once	TRBJ2-5	TGTGCCAGCTCACCTTTTGAGGGAGGTCCCTATGAGCAGTACTTC	CASSPFEGGPYEQYF
.	TRBV20-1	.	TRBJ1-1	TGCAGTGCTAGAGGAGGGGACGCCACTGAAGCTTTCTTT	CSARGGDATEAFF
.	TRBV5-1	.	TRBJ2-3	TGCGCCAGCAGCTTGGCCGGTATGGACGCTGATACGCAGTATTTT	CASSLAGMDADTQYF
.	TRBV21-1	few	TRBJ2-7	TGTGCCAGCAGTGTCAGGGGGCTCGGCGAGCAGTACTTC	CASSVRGLGEQYF
.	TRBV2	few	TRBJ1-2	TGTGCCAGCCGTCAACTAGTCTATGGCTACACCTTC	CASRQLVYGYTF
TRBD1	TRBV20-1	.	TRBJ1-1	TGCAGTGCTCAGGGCGTTGGGACAGCAAACACTGAAGCTTTCTTT	CSAQGVGTANTEAFF
TRBD2	TRBV6-2/TRBV6-3	few	TRBJ2-1	TGTGCCAGCAGTTACTCGGGGTCTAGCGGGAGGAGTCTGTTCTTC	CASSYSGSSGRSLFF
.	TRBV27	.	TRBJ1-6	TGTGCCAGCAGTTTTCCTCTACCTGGTTCACCCCTCCACTTT	CASSFPLPGSPLHF
TRBD1	TRBV7-9	.	TRBJ2-3	TGTGCCAGCAGCCCCGGACAGGCGCAGTATTTT	CASSPGQAQYF
.	TRBV4-1	few	TRBJ1-4	TGCGCCAGCAGCTACGTAGGGAAAAGGGTTGCAACTAATGAAAAACTGTTTTTT	CASSYVGKRVATNEKLFF
TRBD2	TRBV10-3	.	TRBJ2-3	TGTGCCATCAGGGGGACTAGCGGGGGCACAGATACGCAGTATTTT	CAIRGTSGGTDTQYF
.	TRBV7-2	once	TRBJ2-7	TGTGCCAGCAGCTTAAGTCTAGAAGAATACGAGCAGTACTTC	CASSLSLEEYEQYF
.	TRBV5-1	.	TRBJ2-7	TGCGCCAGCAGCTTGGAAGGCGGGATGAGGACCTACGAGCAGTACTTC	CASSLEGGMRTYEQYF
TRBD2	TRBV20-1	few	TRBJ2-7	TGCAGTGCTAGGAAGAGCGGGAGGGCTAGCGAGCAGTACTTC	CSARKSGRASEQYF
.	TRBV12-3/TRBV12-4	few	TRBJ2-1	TGTGCCAGCAGTCCCTCGGGGGTCCGTGAGCAGTTCTTC	CASSPSGVREQFF
.	TRBV12-3/TRBV12-4	few	TRBJ2-3	TGTGCCAGCACTCTGGGGCTTTCGGAGGATACGCAGTATTTT	CASTLGLSEDTQYF
.	TRBV13	.	TRBJ2-3	TGTGCCAGCAGCCCGGAATACCTGACGACTAGCACAGATACGCAGTATTTT	CASSPEYLTTSTDTQYF